This is a list of T cell receptor beta chains from one sample in a study of shared clonotypes between healthy human individuals. Here immunoSEQ multiplex PCR was the method, and the copy in TCRdb shows in-frame clones only, minus some. The sample has around 1.9 million clones, roughly 91% seen once. Material: naive CD8+ T cells from PBMCs. The source is a man aged 18 to 30 in good health. Some clones in this sample may be carry-over from other donors' samples. The conserved cysteine and the conserved F or W are not part of the CDR3 here. Fields, in order: V gene, D gene, CDR3 protein. A D gene is named only where the DNA matches it firmly.

V: TRBV6-1; D: NA; CDR3: ASSEFLGDYEKLF
V: TRBV6-1; D: NA; CDR3: ASSEGMPNNEQF
V: TRBV19; D: NA; CDR3: ASSIGSSWEEEQF
V: TRBV5-1; D: NA; CDR3: ASSLRGANYNEQF
V: TRBV29-1; D: TRBD2; CDR3: SVAGLAGPFQETQY
V: TRBV21-1; D: NA; CDR3: ASSKGSIAPGNFYEQY
V: TRBV7-8; D: NA; CDR3: ASSSRSGDREQY
V: TRBV19; D: NA; CDR3: ASSLRYTDTQY
V: TRBV5-6; D: NA; CDR3: ASSLDGYLGYNEQF
V: TRBV10-3; D: NA; CDR3: AISDSGQNTGELF
V: TRBV18; D: TRBD1; CDR3: ASSPTGTGSYEQY
V: TRBV11-2; D: NA; CDR3: ASSLAQGNNEQF
V: TRBV9; D: NA; CDR3: ASSVKGGANYGYT
V: TRBV13; D: NA; CDR3: ASSSSGVPDTQY
V: TRBV6-1; D: TRBD1; CDR3: ASGRTGMKTQY
V: TRBV7-6; D: TRBD2; CDR3: ASSVGVAGKYEQY
V: TRBV7-9; D: TRBD1; CDR3: ASSYDWTGPGELF
V: TRBV27; D: TRBD2; CDR3: ASSTRLAGSYNEQF
V: TRBV7-9; D: NA; CDR3: ASRIAGNEQF
V: TRBV11-3; D: NA; CDR3: ASSSYEANEQF
V: TRBV28; D: NA; CDR3: ASSLLVSPGTEAF
V: TRBV7-2; D: NA; CDR3: ASSDGAVADSYEQY
V: TRBV9; D: NA; CDR3: ASSSGIGANTEAF
V: TRBV4-2; D: TRBD2; CDR3: ASSQDRGSSYNEQF
V: TRBV13; D: NA; CDR3: ASSPAPSYEQY
V: TRBV7-9; D: TRBD2; CDR3: ASSLGGLAVPYNEQF
V: TRBV7-9; D: NA; CDR3: ASKGRPNTQY
V: TRBV27; D: NA; CDR3: ASSEGESYEQY
V: TRBV28; D: NA; CDR3: ASSFSVEGNSYNEQF
V: TRBV6-6; D: TRBD2; CDR3: ASTPGFGEAGKEQY
V: TRBV27; D: NA; CDR3: ASSLSPGGRVGEQY
V: TRBV27; D: NA; CDR3: ASSLIKPVGTDTQY
V: TRBV9; D: TRBD1; CDR3: ASSPSRQGKNEQY
V: TRBV30; D: TRBD1; CDR3: AWSVGEPGTGGSETQY
V: TRBV28; D: NA; CDR3: ASRPPGGAGDTQY
V: TRBV5-1; D: NA; CDR3: ASRPDWGVVVSYNEQF
V: TRBV29-1; D: NA; CDR3: SVFGTHTDTQY
V: TRBV27; D: NA; CDR3: ASSPDGSSGNTIY
V: TRBV19; D: NA; CDR3: ASSIGKRTEAF
V: TRBV10-2; D: TRBD1; CDR3: ASSELGGGGEKLF
V: TRBV6-5; D: NA; CDR3: ASSYSGDGNQPQH